A single sample gave rise to the 5 T cell receptor beta chains below, sequenced in a study of T cells and Merkel cell carcinoma outcomes. Clones were sequenced by immunoSEQ multiplex PCR, and TCRdb holds only the in-frame ones, with some missing. The sample lists about 15,000 clones, about 87% seen once, with around 8.3% in the top ten. The sample was tumor tissue from Merkel cell carcinoma. All receptors derive from a human donor with Merkel cell carcinoma.

This chain joins TRBV9 and TRBJ2-2, with D possibly matching TRBD1 (5 bases). Germline V gene sequence: CDR1 SGDLS, CDR2 YYNGEE. The CDR3 extends over 16 amino acids. The V gene lost 0 bases and the J gene lost 1 base, with 10 bases spanning the gap. The CDR3 sequence is CASSVGGRVNTGELFF. For the CDR3, the DNA is TGTGCCAGCAGCGTAGGGGGCAGGGTGAACACCGGGGAGCTGTTTTTT.

Of note for this clone: Other DNA variants within this sample encode the same CDR3. Here the CDR3 DNA reads TGTGCCAGCAGCGTCGACAGTGGCAATCAGCCCCAGCATTTT. Its translation: CASSVDSGNQPQHF. The chain recombines TRBV9 with TRBJ1-5; D possibly corresponds to TRBD1 (5 bases). CDR1 is SGDLS and CDR2 is YYNGEE in the germline V gene. The CDR3 consists of 14 residues. The V end was cut by 2 bases, the J end by 2 bases, with 8 bases between.

The rearrangement links TRBV11-2 to TRBJ1-4; D remains unclear. In germline, CDR1 is SGHAT, CDR2 FQNNGV. The CDR3 covers 14 residues. Trimming took off 1 base at V and 4 bases at J, with 7 bases between the two ends. CDR3 protein: CASSLASVNEKLFF. The CDR3, as DNA: TGTGCCAGCAGCTTAGCGTCAGTTAATGAAAAACTGTTTTTT.

V usage is TRBV20-1 and J usage is TRBJ1-1; 7 nucleotides line up with TRBD1. Per germline, CDR1 DFQATT and CDR2 SNEGSKA (reference sequence). Trimming cost V 1 base and J 11 bases; bases outside gene matches: 4. This CDR3 comprises 11 residues. The CDR3 loop is CSARVQGYAFF. The CDR3 DNA reads TGCAGTGCTAGAGTACAGGGGTATGCTTTCTTT.

The genes are TRBV28 and TRBJ1-5; no firm D call. This CDR3 is built from 10 residues. Germline V CDR1 and CDR2: MDHEN, SYDVKM. V was shortened by 5 bases and J by 10 bases, with 6 bases between the two germline ends. The CDR3 nucleotides are TGTGCCAGCAGTCGTGGTCCCCAGCATTTT. Its translation: CASSRGPQHF.